This T cell receptor (beta chain) was captured in a study of radiation and T cells in renal cell carcinoma. Overall study: Nephrectomy followed 15 Gy stereotactic body radiation by 4 weeks.

CDR3 length: 16 residues. From germline, CDR1 is LNHNV and CDR2 YYDKDF (reference sequence). Trimming left V 0 bases short and J 0 bases short, with 11 bases between. Sample time point: blood 2 weeks post-SBRT. The treatment is: 15 Gy SBRT to primary tumor, nephrectomy 4 weeks later. This renal cell carcinoma was of the clear cell type. Using immunoSEQ multiplex PCR, the repertoire was profiled, and TCRdb retains in-frame clones only, with some absent. Here the sample spans 150,000 to 190,000 clones, roughly 89% being singletons. This TCR was sampled from a woman aged 45 to 65 with renal cell carcinoma. The V gene is TRBV15, the J gene TRBJ1-2; D ambiguous. The specimen comprised blood, sampled from a patient whose treatment included radiotherapy and nephrectomy. CDR3 DNA sequence: TGTGCCACCAGCAGAGATGTCCCGGGAGCTAACTATGGCTACACCTTC. This sequence encodes CATSRDVPGANYGYTF.